This is a list of T cell receptor beta chains from one sample in a study of shared clonotypes between healthy human individuals. Sequenced by immunoSEQ multiplex PCR; TCRdb stores in-frame clones only, minus some. The table includes millions of clones, about 95% detected once. The sequenced sample was naive CD8+ T cells sorted from blood. All receptors come from a man between 18 and 35 years old in good health. Both conserved end residues are part of each CDR3.

J	V	CDR3
TRBJ2-7	TRBV29-1	CSVDLGQGKAEQYF
TRBJ2-2	TRBV19	CASSMKQREGRTGELFF
TRBJ2-1	TRBV6-1	CASSDFQGTVLGDEQFF
TRBJ1-6	TRBV11-2	CASSGSRYNSPLHF
TRBJ2-1	TRBV7-9	CASSPRGPGGPYNEQFF
TRBJ1-5	TRBV6-6	CASSYFNGGDQHF
TRBJ2-1	TRBV18	CASSPPVAGPRNEQFF
TRBJ2-5	TRBV9	CASSPWASGGQETQYF
TRBJ1-1	TRBV19	CASSIWFMNTEAFF
TRBJ2-7	TRBV27	CASSLSGSGFYEQYF
TRBJ1-6	TRBV5-1	CASSLGRGDREIPLHF
TRBJ2-4	TRBV9	CASSVSGTNFNDIQYF
TRBJ1-5	TRBV5-1	CASSQDHTGHLINQPQHF
TRBJ2-1	TRBV29-1	CSVERGQGFHEQFF
TRBJ2-1	TRBV9	CASSVASNSYNEQFF
TRBJ2-7	TRBV7-9	CASSLTRDRGYEQYF
TRBJ2-7	TRBV5-4	CASSRGQGFYEQYF
TRBJ2-1	TRBV13	CASSFGGPYNEQFF
TRBJ1-2	TRBV4-1	CASSHRTGPYGYTF
TRBJ2-1	TRBV2	CASKDPGDEQFF
TRBJ1-6	TRBV28	CASSDPDSSYNSPLHF
TRBJ1-6	TRBV6-1	CASSENSGGFYNSPLHF
TRBJ1-1	TRBV5-1	CASSLVGTEAFF
TRBJ2-7	TRBV9	CASSVARLAGAYEQYF
TRBJ2-7	TRBV6-5	CASSYYRGYEQYF
TRBJ2-7	TRBV6-1	CAHSMGVGYEQYF
TRBJ2-1	TRBV11-2	CATQWNPVYNEQFF
TRBJ2-2	TRBV27	CAVQGYAGELFF
TRBJ2-1	TRBV7-9	CASSLDPGRAYNEQFF
TRBJ1-4	TRBV6-1	CASSEDSEGEKLFF
TRBJ2-1	TRBV19	CASSTAGTGFYNEQFF
TRBJ2-7	TRBV29-1	CSGTRQGSYEQYF
TRBJ2-7	TRBV4-3	CASSQDPPGAESYEQYF
TRBJ2-7	TRBV29-1	CSVNGGGNEQYF
TRBJ1-2	TRBV7-8	CASSLVQGAMDGYTF
TRBJ2-7	TRBV2	CASSEGTALYEQYF
TRBJ2-1	TRBV12-5	CASGWNGLAGVNEQFF
TRBJ1-1	TRBV4-2	CASSQGAPSEAFF
TRBJ2-3	TRBV2	CASSGWDYTTDTQYF
TRBJ1-4	TRBV30	CAWSAGQVATNEKLFF
TRBJ1-1	TRBV19	CASAAFSDRVTEAFF
TRBJ2-3	TRBV10-2	CASSESGGWADTQYF
TRBJ1-6	TRBV9	CASSGEGGGNSPLHF
TRBJ1-3	TRBV5-6	CASSLVRTIGNTIYF
TRBJ2-3	TRBV2	CASTSGLAGYTDTQYF
TRBJ2-7	TRBV5-6	CASSYIAAYEQYF
TRBJ2-7	TRBV5-6	CASSLQPIRGLGYEQYF
TRBJ1-1	TRBV19	CASSYAEGTEAFF
TRBJ2-7	TRBV11-2	CASRPPGLAGSDYEQYF
TRBJ2-7	TRBV9	CASSVGGLADSYEQYF
TRBJ2-7	TRBV2	CASSDGPGHLTYEQYF
TRBJ2-1	TRBV30	CAWRGGLAEQFF
TRBJ2-7	TRBV9	CASSVDGGAYEQYF
TRBJ2-1	TRBV7-6	CASSLRASGSEQFF
TRBJ2-5	TRBV11-2	CASSLGSLSGETQYF
TRBJ2-7	TRBV5-1	CASSLGAGNSYEQYF